The 21 T cell receptor beta chains below come from one sample, sequenced in a study of beta chain features in type 1 diabetes. The study reverse transcribed the entire isolated RNA, so it sequenced expressed TCRB transcripts. Assay: immunoSEQ multiplex PCR; the TCRdb copy retains only in-frame clones and omits some. The sample lists under 300,000 clones, 8% occurring once. Sequenced: central memory CD4+ T cells from blood. The receptor set was obtained from a woman aged 18-35 years in good health.

The chain employs TRBV30 and TRBJ2-1, with 9 bases lining up with TRBD2. The CDR3 has 16 amino acids. V lost 5 bases to trimming and J lost 0 bases; unmatched junction nucleotides: 8. Per the germline V gene, CDR1 is GTSNPN and CDR2 is SVGIG (reference sequence). This CDR3 is CAWLKGLASSYNEQFF. The CDR3 nucleotides read TGTGCCTGGTTAAAGGGACTAGCCAGCTCCTACAATGAGCAGTTCTTC.

This clone was seen at least ten times. The chain joins TRBV7-9 to TRBJ1-1, with TRBD1 matching 7 bases. The germline V gene encodes CDR1 SEHNR and CDR2 FQNEAQ (reference sequence). CDR3 length: 15 amino acids. The trim removed 5 bases at V and 0 bases at J, leaving 6 bases unmatched. The CDR3 bases are TGTGCCAGCAGCGAGTACAGGGGCGTGAACACTGAAGCTTTCTTT. Protein sequence: CASSEYRGVNTEAFF.

This clone has at least ten counts. The V gene is TRBV14, the J gene TRBJ2-3; 10 positions agree with TRBD2. Germline CDR1 and CDR2: SGHDN and FVKESK. This CDR3 is 16 amino acids long. The trim removed 3 bases at V and 6 bases at J, leaving 9 bases unmatched. In DNA form, the CDR3 reads TGTGCCAGCAGCCATCCGGCTAGCGGGGGTAGGGATACGCAGTATTTT. The encoded protein is CASSHPASGGRDTQYF.

CDR3 amino acids: CAAKQDRSRYGYTF. The CDR3 bases are TGTGCCGCTAAACAGGACAGGTCCCGCTATGGCTACACCTTC. The chain couples TRBV2 to TRBJ1-2; 7 bases are shared with TRBD1. Germline CDR1 SNHLY, CDR2 FYNNEI. J gave up 4 bases and V 11 bases, and 13 bases lay outside the gene matches. This CDR3 has 14 amino acids.

V usage is TRBV5-4 and J usage is TRBJ2-5; TRBD1 matches 12 bases. The CDR3 extends over 15 amino acids. CDR1 and CDR2 from the germline V gene are SGHNT and YYREEE (reference sequence). V shed 4 bases, J shed 5 bases, and the junction held 6 bases outside the gene matches. CDR3 bases: TGTGCCAGCAGCCGGGGACAGGGGGCGACGGAGACCCAGTACTTC. Protein product: CASSRGQGATETQYF.

With regard to this clone: A far larger clone is just one base off, so this is likely a read error. The chain couples TRBV4-3 to TRBJ2-7; D remains unclear. V lost 4 bases and J lost 2, with 6 bases in between. The CDR3 runs 12 residues. Per germline, CDR1 LGHNA and CDR2 YSLEER. In DNA, the CDR3 is TGCGCCAGCAGCCGCCGCACCTACGAGCAGTACTTC. Translated, it gives CASSRRTYEQYF.

This clone was counted at least ten times. V is TRBV18 and J is TRBJ2-1; TRBD1 is a possible D gene (5 bases). The V end was cut by 3 bases, the J end by 6 bases, with 21 bases between. CDR3 length: 17 residues. Germline-derived CDR1 and CDR2 are KGHSH and LQKENI. Here the CDR3 reads CASSPLKQDVSLNEQFF. CDR3 nucleotide sequence: TGTGCCAGCTCACCGCTAAAACAGGACGTAAGCCTCAATGAGCAGTTCTTC.

The rearrangement uses TRBV4-3 and TRBJ2-1; 13 nucleotides match TRBD2. The J segment lost 6 bases and the V segment lost 0 bases, leaving 8 bases of the junction unmatched. Germline CDR1 reads LGHNA; CDR2 reads YSLEER. The CDR3 is 18 amino acids. CDR3 nucleotides: TGCGCCAGCAGCCAAGAGGGCACTAGCGGGAGGGCCGGCAATGAGCAGTTCTTC. Its protein product is CASSQEGTSGRAGNEQFF.

This clone was seen repeatedly, ten times or more. The CDR3 nucleotides read TGTGCCACCAGCGGTCGGGGGTACCAAGAGACCCAGTACTTC. This translates into CATSGRGYQETQYF. V gene TRBV15 combines with J gene TRBJ2-5, with D possibly being TRBD2 (6 bases). Germline V lookup: CDR1 LNHNV, CDR2 YYDKDF (reference sequence). V lost 5 bases to trimming and J lost 0 bases, with 10 bases between them. The CDR3 sequence is 14 residues long. The whole variable domain, filled in from reference TRBV15 and TRBJ2-5, reads DAMVIQNPRYQVTQFGKPVTLSCSQTLNHNVMYWYQQKSSQAPKLLFHYYDKDFNNEADTPDNFQSRRPNTSFCFLDIRSPGLGDTAMYLCATSGRGYQETQYFGPGTRLLVL.

This clone came up many times. This chain joins TRBV19 and TRBJ1-4; possibly TRBD1 for D (5 bases). The CDR3 length is 14 residues. Trimming removed 3 bases from V and 7 bases from J, with 12 bases in between. CDR1 LNHDA and CDR2 SQIVND come from the germline V gene (reference sequence). As DNA, the CDR3 is TGTGCCAGTAGTATCAGCAGGGTGACTGAAAAACTGTTTTTT. This translates into CASSISRVTEKLFF. Combining the CDR3 with reference TRBV19 and TRBJ1-4 gives the whole variable domain DGGITQSPKYLFRKEGQNVTLSCEQNLNHDAMYWYRQDPGQGLRLIYYSQIVNDFQKGDIAEGYSVSREKKESFPLTVTSAQKNPTAFYLCASSISRVTEKLFFGSGTQLSVL.

The table lists this clone with a few counts. The chain joins TRBV11-3 to TRBJ2-7; 9 bases align to TRBD1. After removal of 5 bases from V and 3 bases from J, the junction contained 5 bases not matched to a gene. Germline V lookup: CDR1 SGHNT, CDR2 YENEEA. The length of the CDR3 is 14 residues. The CDR3 here is CASSAGTGFYEQYF. In DNA form, the CDR3 reads TGTGCCAGCAGCGCCGGGACAGGGTTCTACGAGCAGTACTTC.

This clone showed up just a few times. The rearrangement uses TRBV28 and TRBJ2-5, with D maybe TRBD1 (6 bases). The V gene's germline CDR1 is MDHEN and CDR2 SYDVKM. V lost 4 bases, J lost 3 bases, and 15 bases lay in between. The CDR3 spans 15 residues. The CDR3 spells CASSSSGVSEETQYF. CDR3 DNA sequence: TGTGCCAGCAGTTCCTCAGGGGTATCGGAAGAGACCCAGTACTTC.

The rearrangement links TRBV7-2 to TRBJ1-5, with D possibly being TRBD1 (5 bases). This CDR3 contains 15 residues. The V gene's germline CDR1 is SGHTA and CDR2 FQGNSA. The ends were cut back, 1 base at V and 5 bases at J, with 12 bases in the middle. The CDR3 coding sequence is TGTGCCAGCAGCTTAGTAGCGGGGGTGGATCAGCCCCAGCATTTT. The encoded protein is CASSLVAGVDQPQHF.

This clone was observed once. The chain links TRBV4-1 to TRBJ2-1; D remains unclear. Germline CDR1 reads MGHRA; CDR2 reads YSYEKL. The CDR3 loop spans 16 amino acids. The V end was cut by 3 bases, the J end by 0 bases, with 12 bases between. The CDR3 DNA reads as TGCGCCAGCAGCCAGGCCTACTTGAGCTCCTACAATGAGCAGTTCTTC. It is translated as CASSQAYLSSYNEQFF.

This clone was observed many times. The chain has TRBV7-6 and TRBJ1-3; a weak D match, TRBD1 (5 bases). From germline, CDR1 is SGHVS and CDR2 FNYEAQ. The length of the CDR3 is 15 residues. Deletions cut 5 bases from V and 4 bases from J, with 15 bases between. In nucleotides, the CDR3 is TGTGCCAGCAGCACAGGCCCTTCCCAGGGAAACACCATATATTTT. This encodes CASSTGPSQGNTIYF. The full variable domain, its missing parts supplied by reference TRBV7-6 and TRBJ1-3, is GAGVSQSPRYKVTKRGQDVALRCDPISGHVSLYWYRQALGQGPEFLTYFNYEAQQDKSGLPNDRFSAERPEGSISTLTIQRTEQRDSAMYRCASSTGPSQGNTIYFGEGSWLTVV.

The chain is built from TRBV11-2 and TRBJ2-4, with 10 bases fitting TRBD1. Trimming cost V 5 bases and J 7 bases; bases outside gene matches: 11. The CDR3 is 16 amino acids. Germline CDR1 reads SGHAT; CDR2 reads FQNNGV. Here the CDR3 DNA reads TGTGCCAGCAGCCTAATCGGGACAGGGGCCTATAACATTCAGTACTTC. It translates to CASSLIGTGAYNIQYF.

This chain links TRBV5-1 with TRBJ2-7; D is undetermined. Germline V CDR1 and CDR2: SGHRS, YFSETQ. The CDR3 runs 15 residues. The V end lost 0 bases, the J end lost 6 bases, and 16 bases lay between the germline ends. Written as DNA, the CDR3 is TGCGCCAGCAGCTTGGACGGCAAATCAACTACCGAGCAGTACGTC. Its translation: CASSLDGKSTTEQYV.

The rearrangement links TRBV14 to TRBJ1-4; no clear D. V was trimmed by 1 base and J by 7 bases, leaving 19 bases between them. There are 17 residues in the CDR3. Germline CDR1 reads SGHDN; CDR2 reads FVKESK. In DNA form, the CDR3 reads TGTGCCAGCAGCCAAGTCTCCTCGACACCCCTGGCTGAAAAACTGTTTTTT. Its protein product is CASSQVSSTPLAEKLFF.

This clone has more than one count but fewer than ten. The J gene is TRBJ2-7, the V gene TRBV7-2, with a tentative D call TRBD1 (5 bases). CDR3 length equals 14 residues. Germline CDR1 is SGHTA and CDR2 is FQGNSA. Trimming shortened V by 2 bases and J by 0 bases, and 8 bases separated the two germline ends. The CDR3 loop reads CASSLKGDSYEQYF. In nucleotides, the CDR3 is TGTGCCAGCAGCTTAAAAGGGGACTCCTACGAGCAGTACTTC.

This clone was detected only a few times. The V gene is TRBV7-3, the J gene TRBJ2-2; D ambiguous. CDR1 is SGHTA, CDR2 FQGTGA, per germline. V was clipped by 5 bases and J by 3 bases, with 7 bases between them. CDR3 size: 13 residues. CDR3 nucleotides: TGTGCCAGCAGCACCGACCACACCGGGGAGCTGTTTTTT. Residues: CASSTDHTGELFF.

The chain couples TRBV20-1 to TRBJ1-2, with D unclear. Germline CDR1 reads DFQATT; CDR2 reads SNEGSKA (reference sequence). The CDR3 is 10 residues long. V gave up 7 bases and J gave up 6 bases, with 9 bases separating them. CDR3 region: CSVPEDGYTF. CDR3 nucleotide sequence: TGCAGTGTCCCGGAGGATGGCTACACCTTC.